These 13 T cell receptor beta chains were all obtained from the same sample, sequenced in a study of human T cells and chemical hapten exposure. The time point denotes: pre-sensitization, week 0. The treatment is: therapeutic diphenylcyclopropenone sensitization with weekly scalp DPC. TCRdb itself ran the RACE reads through MiXCR, one entry per CDR3 protein. The sample holds roughly 50,000 distinct CDR3 sequences, roughly a tenth seen once. The source material was whole blood, sampled in connection with sensitization to the hapten diphenylcyclopropenone (DPC). These receptors came from a man aged 40-50 years with alopecia areata. Some clones in this sample may be carry-over from other donors' samples.

This clonotype was recorded at least ten times. This chain uses TRBV27 with TRBJ2-7; 11 nucleotides line up with TRBD2. The germline gives CDR1 MNHEY, CDR2 SMNVEV (reference sequence). This CDR3 region has 17 residues. V was clipped by 2 bases and J by 2 bases; unmatched bases: 8. CDR3 region: CASSLVAGGTRTYEQYF. The CDR3 nucleotides read TGTGCCAGCAGTTTAGTAGCGGGAGGGACTAGAACCTACGAGCAGTACTTC.

The table lists this clonotype with a few counts. The CDR3 loop reads CSARTGGVYGYTF. In nucleotides, the CDR3 is TGCAGTGCTCGGACAGGGGGCGTTTATGGCTACACCTTC. The chain carries TRBV20-1 and TRBJ1-2, with TRBD1 identical over 11 bases. J was trimmed by 5 bases and V by 5 bases; bases with no gene match: 4. The CDR3 sequence is 13 residues long. CDR1 and CDR2 (germline): DFQATT, SNEGSKA (reference sequence).

This clonotype was observed a few times. The V and J genes are TRBV9 and TRBJ1-2; D ambiguous. The CDR3 runs to 11 residues. Trimming took 2 bases from V and 6 from J, leaving 5 bases between them. The V gene's germline CDR1 is SGDLS and CDR2 YYNGEE. The CDR3, as DNA: TGTGCCAGCAGCGTGGGGAATGGCTACACCTTC. Encoded protein: CASSVGNGYTF. Based on the CDR3 plus reference TRBV9 and TRBJ1-2, the full variable domain is DSGVTQTPKHLITATGQRVTLRCSPRSGDLSVYWYQQSLDQGLQFLIQYYNGEERAKGNILERFSAQQFPDLHSELNLSSLELGDSALYFCASSVGNGYTFGSGTRLTVV.

The chain is built from TRBV5-1 and TRBJ2-5, with 10 bases matching TRBD1. This CDR3 comprises 15 residues. CDR1 is SGHRS, CDR2 YFSETQ, per germline. V lost 3 bases, J lost 6 bases, and 8 bases stayed unmatched. This CDR3 reads CASSSSGTGAQTQYF. The DNA of the CDR3 is TGCGCCAGCAGCTCCTCCGGGACAGGGGCCCAGACCCAGTACTTC.

This chain connects TRBV12-3 or TRBV12-4 to TRBJ2-7; TRBD1 matches 7 bases. The V segment lost 2 bases and the J segment 0 bases; nucleotides outside the gene matches: 4. The CDR3 length is 15 residues. The CDR3 DNA reads as TGTGCCAGCAGTTTAAGGGGGACAGACTCCTACGAGCAGTACTTC. Translation gives CASSLRGTDSYEQYF.

The chain recombines TRBV11-2 with TRBJ2-1, with a possible D match to TRBD1 (6 bases). CDR1 and CDR2 from the germline V gene are SGHAT and FQNNGV. V was trimmed by 4 bases and J by 0 bases, leaving 10 bases between them. The length of the CDR3 is 15 residues. As DNA, the CDR3 is TGTGCCAGCAGCTCCGGACAGCCCTCCTACAATGAGCAGTTCTTC. This translates into CASSSGQPSYNEQFF.

Ten or more counts support this clonotype. The chain links TRBV28 to TRBJ2-5; D is perhaps TRBD2 (7 bases). The germline V and J ends were trimmed by 6 bases and 4 bases, with 12 bases remaining between them. Germline lookup yields CDR1 MDHEN and CDR2 SYDVKM. The CDR3 totals 13 residues. The CDR3 is CASRKGGLETQYF. In nucleotides, the CDR3 is TGTGCCAGCAGGAAGGGGGGGCTAGAGACCCAGTACTTC.

This clonotype was counted a few times. The chain joins TRBV20-1 to TRBJ1-1; TRBD1 is a possible D gene (5 bases). V dropped 3 bases and J dropped 4 bases, with 15 bases sitting between them. This CDR3 is 14 amino acids long. Germline V gene lookup returns CDR1 DFQATT and CDR2 SNEGSKA (reference sequence). CDR3 amino acids: CSARPGTEFTEAFF. In nucleotides, the CDR3 is TGCAGTGCTAGGCCCGGGACCGAATTCACTGAAGCTTTCTTT.

In DNA form, the CDR3 reads TGTGCCAGCACTAGGGACCGGATCACCGGGGAGCTGTTTTTT. It specifies CASTRDRITGELFF. V usage is TRBV9 and J usage is TRBJ2-2, with D possibly being TRBD1 or TRBD2 (5 bases each). Between the trimmed V and J ends, which lost 6 bases and 4 bases, there was a span of 13 bases. CDR1 SGDLS and CDR2 YYNGEE come from the germline V gene. The CDR3 has 14 residues.

This chain uses TRBV4-3 with TRBJ2-6, with D maybe TRBD1 (6 bases). Germline CDR1 reads LGHNA; CDR2 reads YSLEER. Trimming left V 0 bases short and J 17 bases short, with 26 bases between. CDR3 length equals 17 residues. CDR3 residues: CASSQEDSFSGANIMTF. The CDR3 nucleotides are TGCGCCAGCAGCCAAGAGGACAGCTTCTCTGGGGCCAACATCATGACTTTC.

There are many counts of this clonotype. V is TRBV30 and J is TRBJ2-2; the D gene is possibly TRBD2 (5 bases). The CDR3 extends over 13 amino acids. Germline V lookup: CDR1 GTSNPN, CDR2 SVGIG (reference sequence). V was shortened by 3 bases and J by 6 bases, with 11 bases between the two germline ends. This CDR3 is CAWRAVWAGELFF. CDR3 nucleotide sequence: TGTGCCTGGAGAGCGGTTTGGGCCGGGGAGCTGTTTTTT.

The sample holds a few counts of this clonotype. The chain combines TRBV2 with TRBJ1-1, with no clear D. From germline, CDR1 is SNHLY and CDR2 FYNNEI. This CDR3 has 10 residues. The V gene lost 7 bases and the J gene lost 9 bases, with 9 bases spanning the gap. CDR3 nucleotide sequence: TGTGCCAGCATGAGGGAAAAAGCTTTCTTT. Translating gives CASMREKAFF.

This clonotype was counted many times. The genes are TRBV12-3 or TRBV12-4 and TRBJ2-1; perhaps TRBD2 as D (6 bases). The CDR3 runs 15 residues. V gave up 8 bases and J gave up 8 bases, with 22 bases separating them. The CDR3 nucleotides read TGTGCCAGCGGCCCCTCCGGGCGGGGTAGGGATGAGCAGTTCTTC. Encoded protein: CASGPSGRGRDEQFF.